This TCR beta chain originates from a study of blood T cell repertoires in COVID-19. Background on the study: PBMCs, B-cell-depleted T cells, or T cells were the source of the cDNA or gDNA that made up the material.

The germline CDR1 and CDR2 sequences are SGHVS and FQNEAQ. The CDR3 has 15 amino acids. The V and J ends lost 4 bases and 4 bases respectively, with 14 bases between them. Source study methods: Using reference gene primer amplification, nucleated cell counts were estimated. Sequenced by immunoSEQ multiplex PCR; TCRdb stores in-frame clones only, minus some. Clone size and V and J calls were adopted from that table, with D and trimming inferred from the DNA. The sample holds 150,000 to 200,000 clones, approximately 90% seen once. The TCR originated in a woman aged 50 to 60 with acute or convalescent COVID-19. Sequencing was done on a sample of peripheral blood. The chain carries TRBV7-8 and TRBJ2-1; D might be TRBD2 (5 bases). The CDR3 here is CASSSPGRGYNEQFF. Written as DNA, the CDR3 is TGTGCCAGCAGCTCCCCGGGTCGGGGATACAATGAGCAGTTCTTC. Variable domain in full (rest from reference TRBV7-8 and TRBJ2-1): GAGVSQSPRYKVAKRGQDVALRCDPISGHVSLFWYQQALGQGPEFLTYFQNEAQLDKSGLPSDRFFAERPEGSVSTLKIQRTQQEDSAVYLCASSSPGRGYNEQFFGPGTRLTVL.